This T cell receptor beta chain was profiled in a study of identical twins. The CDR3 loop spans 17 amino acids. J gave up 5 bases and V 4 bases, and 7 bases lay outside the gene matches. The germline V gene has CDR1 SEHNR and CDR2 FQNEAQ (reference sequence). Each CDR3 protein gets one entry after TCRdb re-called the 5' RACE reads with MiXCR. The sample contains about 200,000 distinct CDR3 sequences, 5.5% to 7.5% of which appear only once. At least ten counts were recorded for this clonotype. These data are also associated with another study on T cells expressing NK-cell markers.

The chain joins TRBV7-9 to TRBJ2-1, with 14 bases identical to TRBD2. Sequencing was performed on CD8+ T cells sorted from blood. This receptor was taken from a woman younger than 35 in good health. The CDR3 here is CASSSPRTSGGHNEQFF. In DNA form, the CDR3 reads TGTGCCAGCAGCTCCCCCCGGACTAGCGGGGGGCACAATGAGCAGTTCTTC.